The following is a TCR beta chain sequence with its context. Its antigen remains unidentified. The data originate from a study of cytomegalovirus exposure and HLA in healthy donors. Overall study findings and caveats: Despite most TCR sequences being rare, some public TCRs occurred in many donors. Among TCR beta chains, those listed as cytomegalovirus-associated numbered some 160. The productive fraction for most TCR beta V segments was about 90% or about 30% in an earlier analysis. With DRB1 most and HLA-C fewest, TCR association rates differed between HLA loci in a later analysis.

V shed 2 bases and J shed 7 bases, with 14 bases lying between them. CDR1 is MNHEY and CDR2 is SMNVEV in the germline V gene (reference sequence). This CDR3 has 14 residues. Researchers ran the PCR with 60 Vbeta and 13 Jbeta primers. Clones were sequenced by immunoSEQ multiplex PCR, and TCRdb holds only the in-frame ones, with some missing. The sample lists 200,000 or so clones, roughly 84% occurring once. The specimen sequenced was PBMCs. The TCR was taken from a boy between 10 and 17 years old in good health and CMV-seronegative. V and J are TRBV27 and TRBJ2-5; D is ambiguous. The CDR3 DNA follows: TGTGCCAGCAGTTTAGAAGAACAGTATGGGACCCAGTACTTC. Its protein product is CASSLEEQYGTQYF.